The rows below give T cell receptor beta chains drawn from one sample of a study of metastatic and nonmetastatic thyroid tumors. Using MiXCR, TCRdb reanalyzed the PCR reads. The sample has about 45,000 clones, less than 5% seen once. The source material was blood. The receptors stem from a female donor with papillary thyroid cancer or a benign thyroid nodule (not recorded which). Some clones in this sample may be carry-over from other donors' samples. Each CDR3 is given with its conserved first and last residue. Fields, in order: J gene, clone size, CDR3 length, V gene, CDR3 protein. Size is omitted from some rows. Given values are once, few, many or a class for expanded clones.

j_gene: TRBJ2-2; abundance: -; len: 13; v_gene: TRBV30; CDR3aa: CAWSCGSPGELFF
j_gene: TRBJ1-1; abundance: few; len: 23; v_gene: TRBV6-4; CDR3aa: CASSQTSVYFCAIRRQGGTEAFF
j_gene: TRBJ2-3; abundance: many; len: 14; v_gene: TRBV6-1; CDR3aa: CASVEWIRDDTQYF
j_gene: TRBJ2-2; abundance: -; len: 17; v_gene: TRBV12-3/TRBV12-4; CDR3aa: CASSLDPTTAGTGELFF
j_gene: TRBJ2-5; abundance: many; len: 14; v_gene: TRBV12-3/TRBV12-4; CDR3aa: CASATWTGEETQYF
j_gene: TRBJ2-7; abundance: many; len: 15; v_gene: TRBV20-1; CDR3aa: CSATSEAGGRIEQYF
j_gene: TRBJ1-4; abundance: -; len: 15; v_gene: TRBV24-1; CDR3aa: CATSAPGSQGEKLFF
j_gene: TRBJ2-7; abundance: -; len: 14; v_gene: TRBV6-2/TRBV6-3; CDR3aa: CASSARRGQGEQYF
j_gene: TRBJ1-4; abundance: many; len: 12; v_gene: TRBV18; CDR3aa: CASSDGNEKLFF
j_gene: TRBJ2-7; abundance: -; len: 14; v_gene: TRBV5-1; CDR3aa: CASSFTGGTYEQYF
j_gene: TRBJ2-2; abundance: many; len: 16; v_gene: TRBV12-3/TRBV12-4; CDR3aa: CASIHRDRATTGELFF
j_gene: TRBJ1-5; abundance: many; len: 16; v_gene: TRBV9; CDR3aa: CASSVEGRGGYQPQHF
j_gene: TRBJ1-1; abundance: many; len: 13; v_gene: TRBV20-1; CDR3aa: CSPSQGIGTEAFF
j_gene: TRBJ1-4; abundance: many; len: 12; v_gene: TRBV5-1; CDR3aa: CASRLDSEKLFF
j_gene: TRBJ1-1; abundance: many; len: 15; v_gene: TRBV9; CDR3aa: CASSVYGTQNTEAFF
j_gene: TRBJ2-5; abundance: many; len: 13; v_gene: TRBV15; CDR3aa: CATSPWGGETQYF
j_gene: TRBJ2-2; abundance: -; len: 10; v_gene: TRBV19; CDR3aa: CAIEHGELFF
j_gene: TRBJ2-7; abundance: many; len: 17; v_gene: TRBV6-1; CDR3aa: CASSGGWGNSSSYEQYF
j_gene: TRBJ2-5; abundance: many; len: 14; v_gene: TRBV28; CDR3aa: CASTPPRGWETQYF
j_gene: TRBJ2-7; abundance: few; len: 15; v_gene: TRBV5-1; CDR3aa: CASSRGGGQDNEQYF
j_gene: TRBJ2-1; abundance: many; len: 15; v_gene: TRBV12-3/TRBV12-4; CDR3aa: CASSRSGVSYNEQFF
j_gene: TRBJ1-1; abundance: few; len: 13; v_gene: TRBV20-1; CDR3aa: CSARGNLNTEAFF
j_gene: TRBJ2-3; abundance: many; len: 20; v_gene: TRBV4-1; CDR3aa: CASSQIPGLAGGPRTDTQYF
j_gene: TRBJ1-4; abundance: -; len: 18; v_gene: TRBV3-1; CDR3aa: CASSQGVWGSAANEKLFF
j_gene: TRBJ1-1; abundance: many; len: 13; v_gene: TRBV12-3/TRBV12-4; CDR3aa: CANPQGGNTEAFF
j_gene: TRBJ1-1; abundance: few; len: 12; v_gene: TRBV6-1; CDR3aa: CASMIGATGTFF
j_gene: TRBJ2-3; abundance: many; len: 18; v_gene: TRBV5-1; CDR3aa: CASSSPPSSGRNTDTQYF
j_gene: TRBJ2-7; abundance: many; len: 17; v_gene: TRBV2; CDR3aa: CASSEDLGTSGGYEQYF
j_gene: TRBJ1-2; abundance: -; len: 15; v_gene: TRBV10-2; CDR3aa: CASSGRTQANYGYTF
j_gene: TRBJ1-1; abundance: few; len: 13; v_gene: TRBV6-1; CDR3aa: CASSGVWVSEAFF
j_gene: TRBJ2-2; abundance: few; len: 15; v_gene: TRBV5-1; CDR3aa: CASSSGTVSAGELFF
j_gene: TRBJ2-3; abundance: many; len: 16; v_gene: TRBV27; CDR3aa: CASYYAGTGRTDTQYF
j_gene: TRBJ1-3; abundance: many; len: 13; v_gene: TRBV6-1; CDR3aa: CASMDRGADTIYF
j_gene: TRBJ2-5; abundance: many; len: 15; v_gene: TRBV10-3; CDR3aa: CAISETSGRTETQYF
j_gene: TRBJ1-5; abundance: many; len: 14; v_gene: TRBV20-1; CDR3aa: CSASGQGHNQPQHF
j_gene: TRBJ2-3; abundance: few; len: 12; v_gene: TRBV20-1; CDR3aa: CSAKPGPDTQYF
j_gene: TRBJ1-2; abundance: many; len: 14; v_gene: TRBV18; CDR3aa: CASSPQVGNYGYTF
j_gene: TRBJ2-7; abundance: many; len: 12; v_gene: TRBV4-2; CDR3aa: CASSQGLAAQYF
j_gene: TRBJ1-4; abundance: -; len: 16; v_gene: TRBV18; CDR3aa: CASSPNNRATNEKLFF
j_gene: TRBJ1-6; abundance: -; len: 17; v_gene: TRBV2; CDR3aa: CASSENPGDRGNLPLHF
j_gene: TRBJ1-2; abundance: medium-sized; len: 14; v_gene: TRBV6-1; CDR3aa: CASTRAGRAHGYTF
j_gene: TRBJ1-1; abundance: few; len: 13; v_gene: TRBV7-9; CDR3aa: CASSSPGVGEAFF
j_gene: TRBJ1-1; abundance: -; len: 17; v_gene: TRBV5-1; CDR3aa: CASSFGTGGWLNTEAFF
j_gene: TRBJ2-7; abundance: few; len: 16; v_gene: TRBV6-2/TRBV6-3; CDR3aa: CASSYSRRGGWYEQYF
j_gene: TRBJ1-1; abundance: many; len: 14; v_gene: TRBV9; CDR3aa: CASSAQGLNTEAFF
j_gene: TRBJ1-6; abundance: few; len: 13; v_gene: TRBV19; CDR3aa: CASTGQVNSPLHF
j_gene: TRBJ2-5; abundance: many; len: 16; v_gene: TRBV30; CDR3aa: CAWSAGTSGSQETQYF
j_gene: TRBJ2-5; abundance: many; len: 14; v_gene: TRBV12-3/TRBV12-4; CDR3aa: CASSLVGGGETQYF
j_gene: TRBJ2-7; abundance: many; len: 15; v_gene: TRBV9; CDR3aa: CASSVGDRGSYEQYF
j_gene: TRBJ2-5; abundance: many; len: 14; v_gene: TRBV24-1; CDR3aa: CATSDSSGLETRYF
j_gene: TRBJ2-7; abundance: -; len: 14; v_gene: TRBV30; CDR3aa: CAWSVIVRAYEQYF
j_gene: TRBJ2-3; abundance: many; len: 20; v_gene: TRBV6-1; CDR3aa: CASSEERGTGGRPSTDTQYF